This section outlines one TCR beta chain sequence together with its context. These data originate in a study of cytomegalovirus exposure and HLA in healthy donors. The CDR3 has 14 residues. CDR1 SGHNT and CDR2 YYREEE come from the germline V gene (reference sequence). The V segment lost 4 bases and the J segment 2 bases; nucleotides outside the gene matches: 3. Profiled with immunoSEQ multiplex PCR; TCRdb holds only in-frame clones, not every one. The profile shows around 200,000 clones, about 80% of them singletons. The sequenced material came from PBMCs. This receptor was taken from a young woman in good health and CMV-seropositive. The V and J genes are TRBV5-4 and TRBJ2-1; 7 nucleotides match TRBD1. This CDR3 reads CASSEDRTYNEQFF. CDR3 DNA sequence: TGTGCCAGCAGCGAGGACAGGACCTACAATGAGCAGTTCTTC.